The table lists the clone carrying this T cell receptor beta chain with a few counts. Its antigen remains unknown. Trimming stripped 1 base from V and 0 bases from J, with 11 bases between. The CDR3 contains 16 residues. CDR1 SEHNR and CDR2 FQNEAQ come from the germline V gene (reference sequence). This entry is derived from a study of CD8 T cells in ankylosing spondylitis. Notes on the study in general: Seemingly distinctive of ankylosing spondylitis blood was a TCR beta motif formed by eight highly homologous variants. As reported, disease-linked clones showed significant enrichment in matched ankylosing spondylitis synovial fluid.

Libraries of TCR beta came from quantitative 5'-RACE with molecular barcodes. TCRdb reprocessed the 5' RACE reads with MiXCR, giving one entry per CDR3 protein. The sample contains about 400,000 distinct CDR3 sequences, 20% to 25% of which appear only once. This clonotype originated in a male donor with ankylosing spondylitis or in good health (not recorded which). Sequenced material: blood, either unsorted or a sorted T cell fraction (not recorded which). The chain links TRBV7-9 to TRBJ2-3; D is ambiguous. The CDR3 loop reads CASSLDYSASTDTQYF. As DNA, the CDR3 is TGTGCCAGCAGCTTAGATTATTCGGCCAGCACAGATACGCAGTATTTT.